This T cell receptor beta chain was identified during a study of cytomegalovirus exposure and HLA in healthy donors (dated by TCRdb to 2015 to 2018). About the investigation overall: The 650 to 800 repertoires of the first cohort and the 95 to 150 validation repertoires were produced on the same platform, according to a later analysis. The study was designed to test whether signatures of past pathogen exposure could be identified by cataloging public T cell receptors. To predict cytomegalovirus infection status, the study brought together high-throughput TCR immunosequencing, statistical association of individual TCRs with disease status, and machine learning. Along with the roughly 670-subject first cohort, a separate validation cohort of 120 different subjects was used. Paper-wide results and their limitations: In vitro tests confirmed that a few of the cytomegalovirus-associated TCR beta chains recognize cytomegalovirus antigens. The classifier was reported to diagnose cytomegalovirus status with high specificity and sensitivity in both the original and validation cohorts. The study listed 150 to 200 TCR beta chains as associated with cytomegalovirus. Subsequent analysis determined that TCRs grouped into clusters in the first cohort also showed a tendency toward co-occurrence across the 130 or so validation repertoires, and 90% to 95% of cluster scores exceeded 0. A later analysis had no HLA typing for the validation cohort, so co-occurrence there was scored across all 120 repertoires. The authors suggested that the approach could potentially be generalized to other disease states and immunological phenotypes. Most TCR sequences were observed very rarely across donors, whereas some public TCRs were present in many individuals.

A remark on this clone: What antigen it recognizes has not been identified. The input lacks base qualities; no much larger clone sits a single base away.

The library came from the immunoSEQ multiplex PCR assay. On the authors' methods: A statistical classification framework was developed to diagnose cytomegalovirus status using the catalog of TCR beta chain sequences. TCRdb provides this immuneACCESS table in a form limited to in-frame rearrangements. Some clones are lacking; in checked studies, under half of them reflect an unresolved V gene, and why the rest are absent is not known. D and trimming come from the DNA, and the V and J calls and clone size come from that table. In all, the sample holds approximately 64,000 clones, and roughly 89% of those were seen once. Together, the top ten hold over 1.5% of the sample. The donors were included in the validation cohort of some 120 subjects, a group kept apart from the roughly 730-subject first cohort. The specimen sequenced was PBMCs. This sequence originates from a woman under 30 in good health and CMV-seronegative.

At the DNA level, the sequence is TGTGCCAGTACGGAGACGGGAGGTGGGGCCAACGTCCTGACTTTC. The resulting protein is CASTETGGGANVLTF. The V and J genes are TRBV6-1 and TRBJ2-6; the central 7 bases match TRBD2. The CDR3 runs 15 amino acids, cysteine and phenylalanine included. The only DNA kept is the CDR3, 45 bases in frame from the first base. Trimming accounts for 9 bases at V and 3 bases at J, while the number of junction bases matched to no gene is 8. For CDR1 and CDR2, the germline V gene lists MNHNS and SASEGT.